Listed below are T cell receptor beta chains from one sample, sequenced in a study of blood T cell repertoires in COVID-19. Using immunoSEQ multiplex PCR, the repertoire was profiled, and TCRdb retains in-frame clones only, with some absent. This repertoire shows hundreds of thousands of clones, approximately 90% found once; its top ten account for approximately 2.4%. The specimen was peripheral blood. The receptor set was obtained from a man aged 18-30 years with active or convalescent COVID-19. Both conserved end residues are part of each CDR3. Each record gives: D gene, clone size, J gene, V gene, CDR3 protein, CDR3 DNA. D genes are given only for firm matches. Expanded clones are given a class, and other clones once, few, many or no size at all.

D gene: .
clone size: .
J gene: TRBJ1-2
V gene: TRBV7-9
CDR3 protein: CASSSPESYYGYTF
CDR3 DNA: TGTGCCAGCAGCTCCCCCGAGAGCTACTATGGCTACACCTTC

D gene: TRBD2
clone size: .
J gene: TRBJ2-3
V gene: TRBV27
CDR3 protein: CASSTLAGVTDTQYF
CDR3 DNA: TGTGCCAGCAGCACTCTAGCGGGAGTAACAGATACGCAGTATTTT

D gene: TRBD2
clone size: .
J gene: TRBJ2-1
V gene: TRBV13
CDR3 protein: CASRPTGLAGVGEQFF
CDR3 DNA: TGTGCCAGCAGGCCAACGGGACTAGCGGGAGTTGGCGAGCAGTTCTTC

D gene: .
clone size: once
J gene: TRBJ2-7
V gene: TRBV7-2
CDR3 protein: CASSLAAQGLVGEQYF
CDR3 DNA: TGTGCCAGCAGCTTAGCGGCACAGGGTTTGGTGGGAGAGCAGTACTTC

D gene: .
clone size: once
J gene: TRBJ2-3
V gene: TRBV7-8
CDR3 protein: CASSPRLYSTDTQYF
CDR3 DNA: TGTGCCAGCAGCCCCCGTTTGTATAGCACAGATACGCAGTATTTT

D gene: .
clone size: once
J gene: TRBJ1-5
V gene: TRBV2
CDR3 protein: CASSQGLEQPQHF
CDR3 DNA: TGTGCCAGCAGTCAGGGGTTGGAACAGCCCCAGCATTTT

D gene: TRBD1
clone size: .
J gene: TRBJ2-6
V gene: TRBV7-9
CDR3 protein: CASSRQGSGANVLTF
CDR3 DNA: TGTGCCAGCAGCCGACAGGGGTCTGGGGCCAACGTCCTGACTTTC

D gene: TRBD1
clone size: .
J gene: TRBJ1-2
V gene: TRBV27
CDR3 protein: CASSLSWQGANYGYTF
CDR3 DNA: TGTGCCAGCAGTTTATCGTGGCAGGGGGCTAACTATGGCTACACCTTC

D gene: TRBD2
clone size: .
J gene: TRBJ2-2
V gene: TRBV3-1/TRBV3-2
CDR3 protein: CASSSGGEVTGELFF
CDR3 DNA: TGTGCCAGCAGCAGCGGGGGGGAGGTCACCGGGGAGCTGTTTTTT

D gene: .
clone size: .
J gene: TRBJ1-1
V gene: TRBV4-1
CDR3 protein: CASSQGFEGQDFF
CDR3 DNA: TGCGCCAGCAGCCAGGGTTTTGAGGGTCAGGATTTCTTT

D gene: TRBD1
clone size: once
J gene: TRBJ2-7
V gene: TRBV18
CDR3 protein: CASSPDRGAYEQYF
CDR3 DNA: TGTGCCAGCTCACCCGACAGGGGGGCCTACGAGCAGTACTTC

D gene: .
clone size: once
J gene: TRBJ2-7
V gene: TRBV5-1
CDR3 protein: CASSLEAAYEQYF
CDR3 DNA: TGCGCCAGCAGCTTGGAAGCGGCCTACGAGCAGTACTTC

D gene: .
clone size: .
J gene: TRBJ1-2
V gene: TRBV20-1
CDR3 protein: CSGGDYGYTF
CDR3 DNA: TGCAGTGGGGGGGACTATGGCTACACCTTC

D gene: .
clone size: .
J gene: TRBJ2-3
V gene: TRBV9
CDR3 protein: CASSVGGTSDTQYF
CDR3 DNA: TGTGCCAGCAGCGTAGGTGGTACTTCAGATACGCAGTATTTT

D gene: .
clone size: .
J gene: TRBJ1-5
V gene: TRBV7-6
CDR3 protein: CASSLTGLEGQPQHF
CDR3 DNA: TGTGCCAGCAGCTTGACAGGACTAGAGGGTCAGCCCCAGCATTTT

D gene: TRBD2
clone size: few
J gene: TRBJ2-3
V gene: TRBV14
CDR3 protein: CASSRGTSGNVWTDTQYF
CDR3 DNA: TGTGCCAGCAGCCGCGGGACTAGCGGGAACGTTTGGACAGATACGCAGTATTTT

D gene: .
clone size: .
J gene: TRBJ2-3
V gene: TRBV29-1
CDR3 protein: CSVIPGLHTDTQYF
CDR3 DNA: TGCAGCGTAATACCGGGACTCCACACAGATACGCAGTATTTT

D gene: .
clone size: .
J gene: TRBJ1-1
V gene: TRBV6-5
CDR3 protein: CASSYSAENTEAFF
CDR3 DNA: TGTGCCAGCAGTTACTCGGCAGAGAACACTGAAGCTTTCTTT

D gene: .
clone size: few
J gene: TRBJ1-4
V gene: TRBV5-1
CDR3 protein: CASTPNTANEKLFF
CDR3 DNA: TGCGCCAGCACCCCCAACACAGCTAATGAAAAACTGTTTTTT

D gene: .
clone size: .
J gene: TRBJ2-7
V gene: TRBV20-1
CDR3 protein: CSAGGTYEQYF
CDR3 DNA: TGCAGTGCTGGCGGCACCTACGAGCAGTACTTC

D gene: .
clone size: .
J gene: TRBJ1-2
V gene: TRBV7-2
CDR3 protein: CASSPVTNAHGYTF
CDR3 DNA: TGTGCCAGCAGCCCCGTGACTAACGCGCATGGCTACACCTTC

D gene: .
clone size: .
J gene: TRBJ1-1
V gene: TRBV7-2
CDR3 protein: CASSLGSWPNTEAFF
CDR3 DNA: TGTGCCAGCAGCTTAGGATCCTGGCCGAACACTGAAGCTTTCTTT

D gene: .
clone size: .
J gene: TRBJ1-6
V gene: TRBV19
CDR3 protein: CASSMERPGNSPLHF
CDR3 DNA: TGTGCCAGTAGTATGGAACGCCCAGGGAATTCACCCCTCCACTTT

D gene: .
clone size: .
J gene: TRBJ2-1
V gene: TRBV29-1
CDR3 protein: CSVGGVADYNEQFF
CDR3 DNA: TGCAGCGTGGGCGGGGTAGCGGATTACAATGAGCAGTTCTTC

D gene: .
clone size: .
J gene: TRBJ2-2
V gene: TRBV10-3
CDR3 protein: CAISGSSGTGELFF
CDR3 DNA: TGTGCCATCAGTGGGAGTAGCGGCACCGGGGAGCTGTTTTTT

D gene: TRBD1
clone size: .
J gene: TRBJ1-5
V gene: TRBV15
CDR3 protein: CATSTWDRRNQPQHF
CDR3 DNA: TGTGCCACCAGCACATGGGACAGACGGAATCAGCCCCAGCATTTT

D gene: .
clone size: once
J gene: TRBJ1-4
V gene: TRBV27
CDR3 protein: CASSYSSAEKLFF
CDR3 DNA: TGTGCCAGCAGTTATAGTAGTGCGGAAAAACTGTTTTTT

D gene: TRBD1
clone size: .
J gene: TRBJ2-3
V gene: TRBV4-1
CDR3 protein: CASSQVARQGFSDTQYF
CDR3 DNA: TGCGCCAGCAGCCAAGTAGCGAGACAGGGGTTTTCAGATACGCAGTATTTT

D gene: TRBD2
clone size: .
J gene: TRBJ2-1
V gene: TRBV24-1
CDR3 protein: CATSEGIAGEQFF
CDR3 DNA: TGTGCCACCAGTGAGGGGATAGCGGGAGAGCAGTTCTTC

D gene: .
clone size: .
J gene: TRBJ1-3
V gene: TRBV3-1/TRBV3-2
CDR3 protein: CASSQDAGLGNTIYF
CDR3 DNA: TGTGCCAGCAGCCAAGACGCAGGGCTCGGAAACACCATATATTTT

D gene: .
clone size: .
J gene: TRBJ2-1
V gene: TRBV20-1
CDR3 protein: CSASLSGMAYNEQFF
CDR3 DNA: TGCAGTGCTAGTCTCTCGGGGATGGCCTACAATGAGCAGTTCTTC

D gene: .
clone size: .
J gene: TRBJ1-5
V gene: TRBV6-5
CDR3 protein: CASRRHRESNQPQHF
CDR3 DNA: TGTGCCAGCAGGCGTCACAGGGAAAGCAATCAGCCCCAGCATTTT

D gene: TRBD1
clone size: .
J gene: TRBJ2-1
V gene: TRBV7-9
CDR3 protein: CASSPGPGTGSNEQFF
CDR3 DNA: TGTGCCAGCAGCCCGGGGCCTGGGACAGGGTCAAATGAGCAGTTCTTC

D gene: .
clone size: .
J gene: TRBJ2-7
V gene: TRBV6-1
CDR3 protein: CASSEYDSPRYEQYF
CDR3 DNA: TGTGCCAGCAGTGAATATGACAGCCCCAGGTACGAGCAGTACTTC

D gene: TRBD1
clone size: .
J gene: TRBJ2-7
V gene: TRBV11-2
CDR3 protein: CASSWGQGLVEQYF
CDR3 DNA: TGTGCCAGCAGCTGGGGACAGGGGCTGGTCGAGCAGTACTTC

D gene: TRBD2
clone size: .
J gene: TRBJ2-1
V gene: TRBV5-1
CDR3 protein: CATHSGNSYNEQFF
CDR3 DNA: TGCGCCACCCATAGCGGGAATTCCTACAATGAGCAGTTCTTC

D gene: .
clone size: .
J gene: TRBJ1-6
V gene: TRBV14
CDR3 protein: CASSQVGASPLHF
CDR3 DNA: TGTGCCAGCAGCCAAGTAGGGGCTTCACCCCTCCACTTT

D gene: TRBD2
clone size: .
J gene: TRBJ2-5
V gene: TRBV3-1/TRBV3-2
CDR3 protein: CASSQGAGGQRTQYF
CDR3 DNA: TGTGCCAGCAGCCAAGGGGCGGGGGGCCAGAGGACCCAGTACTTC

D gene: TRBD1
clone size: .
J gene: TRBJ1-2
V gene: TRBV4-1
CDR3 protein: CASSQGLTGWIYGYTF
CDR3 DNA: TGCGCCAGCAGCCAAGGACTGACAGGGTGGATCTATGGCTACACCTTC

D gene: .
clone size: .
J gene: TRBJ2-7
V gene: TRBV2
CDR3 protein: CASGLELEQYF
CDR3 DNA: TGTGCCAGCGGTCTAGAACTCGAGCAGTACTTC

D gene: .
clone size: .
J gene: TRBJ1-5
V gene: TRBV7-8
CDR3 protein: CASSPGWGGYSNQPQHF
CDR3 DNA: TGTGCCAGCAGCCCCGGATGGGGGGGCTATAGCAATCAGCCCCAGCATTTT

D gene: TRBD1
clone size: .
J gene: TRBJ2-5
V gene: TRBV24-1
CDR3 protein: CATSDSRTGGETQYF
CDR3 DNA: TGTGCCACCAGTGATTCTAGGACAGGGGGAGAGACCCAGTACTTC

D gene: TRBD1
clone size: .
J gene: TRBJ2-7
V gene: TRBV6-5
CDR3 protein: CASSYSWDRVSEQYF
CDR3 DNA: TGTGCCAGCAGTTACTCGTGGGACAGGGTAAGCGAGCAGTACTTC

D gene: .
clone size: .
J gene: TRBJ1-3
V gene: TRBV18
CDR3 protein: CASYSTGSGNTIYF
CDR3 DNA: TGTGCCAGCTATAGTACCGGCTCTGGAAACACCATATATTTT

D gene: .
clone size: .
J gene: TRBJ2-1
V gene: TRBV19
CDR3 protein: CASSGGPSYNEQFF
CDR3 DNA: TGTGCCAGTAGCGGGGGGCCCTCCTACAATGAGCAGTTCTTC

D gene: .
clone size: .
J gene: TRBJ2-1
V gene: TRBV6-5
CDR3 protein: CASRLGQIYNEQFF
CDR3 DNA: TGTGCCAGCAGATTAGGACAGATTTACAATGAGCAGTTCTTC

D gene: .
clone size: .
J gene: TRBJ1-5
V gene: TRBV4-2
CDR3 protein: CASSHLLATVNSNQPQHF
CDR3 DNA: TGTGCCAGCAGCCATCTCCTAGCAACAGTAAATAGCAATCAGCCCCAGCATTTT

D gene: .
clone size: once
J gene: TRBJ2-1
V gene: TRBV19
CDR3 protein: CATQTRQEHSYNEQFF
CDR3 DNA: TGTGCCACCCAAACCCGACAGGAACACTCCTACAATGAGCAGTTCTTC

D gene: TRBD1
clone size: .
J gene: TRBJ2-6
V gene: TRBV27
CDR3 protein: CASSSGQASGANVLTF
CDR3 DNA: TGTGCCAGCAGCTCGGGACAGGCCTCTGGGGCCAACGTCCTGACTTTC

D gene: TRBD1
clone size: once
J gene: TRBJ1-4
V gene: TRBV28
CDR3 protein: CASRSGTGGNIGKLFF
CDR3 DNA: TGTGCCAGCAGATCCGGGACAGGGGGCAATATTGGAAAACTGTTTTTT

D gene: .
clone size: .
J gene: TRBJ1-1
V gene: TRBV18
CDR3 protein: CASSPSVRNTEAFF
CDR3 DNA: TGTGCCAGCTCACCATCCGTTCGGAACACTGAAGCTTTCTTT

D gene: TRBD1
clone size: .
J gene: TRBJ1-4
V gene: TRBV14
CDR3 protein: CASSQGQAVNEKLFF
CDR3 DNA: TGTGCCAGCAGTCAAGGACAGGCGGTTAATGAAAAACTGTTTTTT

D gene: TRBD1
clone size: .
J gene: TRBJ2-2
V gene: TRBV24-1
CDR3 protein: CATSIRDRSTGELFF
CDR3 DNA: TGTGCCACCAGTATCAGGGACAGAAGCACCGGGGAGCTGTTTTTT

D gene: TRBD1
clone size: few
J gene: TRBJ2-7
V gene: TRBV5-1
CDR3 protein: CASSFPQGNEQYF
CDR3 DNA: TGCGCCAGCAGCTTCCCACAGGGGAACGAGCAGTACTTC

D gene: .
clone size: .
J gene: TRBJ2-7
V gene: TRBV27
CDR3 protein: CASSWAAGTYEQYF
CDR3 DNA: TGTGCCAGCAGTTGGGCTGCGGGAACCTACGAGCAGTACTTC

D gene: .
clone size: .
J gene: TRBJ2-5
V gene: TRBV6-5
CDR3 protein: CASSKTSWGTQYF
CDR3 DNA: TGTGCCAGCAGCAAAACTAGCTGGGGGACCCAGTACTTC

D gene: TRBD1
clone size: .
J gene: TRBJ1-6
V gene: TRBV7-6
CDR3 protein: CASSLELGQGYSPLHF
CDR3 DNA: TGTGCCAGCAGCTTAGAGTTGGGACAGGGATATTCACCCCTCCACTTT